These T cell receptor beta chains were read from a single sample in a study of shared clonotypes between healthy human individuals. Sequenced by immunoSEQ multiplex PCR; TCRdb stores in-frame clones only, minus some. This table holds approximately 1.1 million clones, about four fifths found once. The specimen sequenced was memory CD4+ T cells from PBMCs. Receptors were obtained from a young man in good health. Some clones in this sample may be carry-over from other donors' samples. Both conserved end residues are part of each CDR3. D genes are given only for firm matches. A clone size is listed for some rows: how often the clone was seen (once, few, many), or a class if it is expanded.

cdr3_length j_call d_call v_call clone_size cdr3_aa cdr3_nt
14 TRBJ1-2 . TRBV27 . CASSITGLTYGYTF TGTGCCAGCAGTATTACAGGGTTAACATATGGCTACACCTTC
15 TRBJ1-1 . TRBV7-9 . CASSSNLGQNTEAFF TGTGCCAGCAGCTCAAACCTCGGACAGAACACTGAAGCTTTCTTT
16 TRBJ2-7 TRBD1 TRBV7-9 . CASSLGRTGRISEQYF TGTGCCAGCAGCTTAGGACGGACAGGGCGTATATCCGAGCAGTACTTC
13 TRBJ2-7 . TRBV14 . CASSQGRSYEQYF TGTGCCAGCAGCCAAGGCCGCTCCTACGAGCAGTACTTC
15 TRBJ2-1 TRBD2 TRBV27 . CASRPSDRTSDEQFF TGTGCCAGCAGACCCTCGGATCGGACTAGCGATGAGCAGTTCTTC
13 TRBJ2-2 . TRBV7-9 . CASGLTNTGELFF TGTGCCAGCGGATTAACGAACACCGGGGAGCTGTTTTTT
14 TRBJ1-2 TRBD1 TRBV28 . CASSSGQRTGGYTF TGTGCCAGCAGTTCGGGACAGAGAACCGGGGGCTACACCTTC
16 TRBJ1-5 . TRBV5-6 . CASSFGGGRGNQPQHF TGTGCCAGCAGCTTTGGAGGGGGTAGGGGCAATCAGCCCCAGCATTTT
14 TRBJ1-3 . TRBV10-3 . CAISETGSRNTIYF TGTGCCATCAGTGAGACAGGGAGTCGAAACACCATATATTTT
19 TRBJ2-3 TRBD2 TRBV5-4 . CASSYPLPSGAPSTDTQYF TGTGCCAGCAGCTACCCCCTCCCTAGCGGGGCCCCTAGCACAGATACGCAGTATTTT
14 TRBJ2-2 TRBD2 TRBV28 . CASRTSGNTGELFF TGTGCCAGCAGGACTAGCGGGAACACCGGGGAGCTGTTTTTT
11 TRBJ2-7 . TRBV29-1 few CSAKTGLEQYF TGCAGCGCGAAAACAGGGCTCGAGCAGTACTTC
15 TRBJ1-1 . TRBV6-1 few CASSAAAAPGTEAFF TGTGCCAGCAGTGCCGCCGCGGCCCCGGGAACTGAAGCTTTCTTT
15 TRBJ2-1 TRBD2 TRBV9 . CASSETSGRYNEQFF TGTGCCAGCAGCGAAACTAGCGGGAGGTACAATGAGCAGTTCTTC
14 TRBJ2-3 TRBD2 TRBV5-1 few CASSSGLAQDTQYF TGCGCCAGCAGCTCGGGACTAGCCCAAGATACGCAGTATTTT
15 TRBJ1-1 . TRBV7-9 many CASSLGGLMNTEAFF TGTGCCAGCAGCTTAGGAGGGTTAATGAACACTGAAGCTTTCTTT
15 TRBJ1-5 TRBD1 TRBV6-9 . CASSRDSDSNQPQHF TGTGCCAGCAGTCGGGACAGCGATAGCAATCAGCCCCAGCATTTT
19 TRBJ2-6 TRBD1 TRBV10-3 . CAIRARDRGVGNGANVLTF TGTGCCATCAGGGCACGGGACAGGGGTGTTGGTAATGGGGCCAACGTCCTGACTTTC
14 TRBJ2-2 . TRBV9 . CASSRDVNTGELFF TGTGCCAGCAGCCGGGACGTGAACACCGGGGAGCTGTTTTTT
15 TRBJ2-6 . TRBV5-4 . CASSRPGDGANVLTF TGTGCCAGCAGCCGGCCAGGGGACGGGGCCAACGTCCTGACTTTC
13 TRBJ2-1 . TRBV18 . CASSPPGYNEQFF TGTGCCAGCTCACCACCGGGCTACAATGAGCAGTTCTTC
17 TRBJ1-3 . TRBV5-4 . CASSLGRSGFSGNTIYF TGTGCCAGCAGCTTGGGAAGGTCGGGTTTCTCTGGAAACACCATATATTTT
18 TRBJ2-1 . TRBV27 few CASSPLTGRDSSYNEQFF TGTGCCAGCAGTCCGTTGACAGGGAGGGATAGCTCCTACAATGAGCAGTTCTTC
13 TRBJ2-3 . TRBV27 many CASSLPGSDTQYF TGTGCCAGCAGCCTCCCTGGATCGGATACGCAGTATTTT
14 TRBJ2-5 TRBD2 TRBV28 . CASTTSGSRETQYF TGTGCCAGCACCACTAGCGGGTCTCGTGAGACCCAGTACTTC
16 TRBJ1-2 . TRBV18 . CASSPQPGLDEYGYTF TGTGCCAGCTCACCTCAGCCGGGGCTCGACGAATATGGCTACACCTTC
14 TRBJ2-5 . TRBV7-3 . CASSFTGGQETQYF TGTGCCAGCAGCTTCACCGGGGGACAAGAGACCCAGTACTTC